This T cell receptor beta chain was identified during a study of blood T cell repertoires in COVID-19. Study-level background: COVID-19 samples, acute and convalescent, were from the United States, Italy and Spain. Sources were T cells, B-cell-depleted T cells, or PBMCs; the material itself was cDNA or gDNA.

Authors' methods: From reference gene primer amplification, estimates of nucleated cell counts were derived. Clones were read by immunoSEQ multiplex PCR, and TCRdb kept only the in-frame ones, dropping some. V and J calls and clone size are copied from that table; D and trimming were computed from the DNA. The data contain 64,000 or so clones, around four fifths of them singletons. Trimming removed 0 bases from V and 1 base from J, with 10 bases in between. The CDR3 is made up of 15 amino acids. CDR1 and CDR2 from the germline V gene are SGHDT and YYEEEE. The sample comprised peripheral blood. The TCR originated in a human donor in a cohort sampled during active COVID-19. The chain carries TRBV5-6 and TRBJ2-5; D is uncertain. The CDR3 here is CASSLVSVSQETQYF. The CDR3, as DNA: TGTGCCAGCAGCTTGGTGTCCGTGAGCCAAGAGACCCAGTACTTC.